These T cell receptor beta chains were read from a single sample in a study of T cell responses to AZD1222 COVID-19 vaccine. Sequencing was performed with immunoSEQ multiplex PCR; in TCRdb, only in-frame clones are kept and a portion is missing. The sample holds about 140,000 clones, 70% to 90% seen once. Sequencing used peripheral blood, obtained on day 0 of AZD1222 vaccination. Receptor source: an adult in good health. Each CDR3 is given with its conserved first and last residue. The D gene is left open where the match is weak. Not all rows give a size; the values are once, few, many and, for expanded clones, a class.

V	J	D	size	DNA	CDR3
TRBV9	TRBJ2-3	NA	NA	TGTGCCAGCAGCGTAGCGGGGGACGGGGGCGACCATACGCAGTATTTT	CASSVAGDGGDHTQYF
TRBV7-9	TRBJ2-7	NA	NA	TGTGCCAGCAGCCCGGGCCCCTACGAGCAGTACTTC	CASSPGPYEQYF
TRBV5-5	TRBJ1-1	TRBD1	NA	TGTGCCAGCAGCTTGGCATGGACAGGGGGTTTTGGAGCTTTCTTT	CASSLAWTGGFGAFF
TRBV3-1/TRBV3-2	TRBJ2-3	NA	NA	TGTGCCAGCAGCTACACAGATACGCAGTATTTT	CASSYTDTQYF
TRBV19	TRBJ1-2	NA	NA	TGTGCCAGTAACAGCATTAACTATGGCTACACCTTC	CASNSINYGYTF
TRBV6-2/TRBV6-3	TRBJ1-5	NA	NA	TGTGCCAGCAGTTCGATAGGGGGTCTTAGCAATCAGCCCCAGCATTTT	CASSSIGGLSNQPQHF
TRBV3-1/TRBV3-2	TRBJ1-3	NA	few	TGTGCCAGCACGTTGTGGGGGGCTGGCTCTGGAAACACCATATATTTT	CASTLWGAGSGNTIYF
TRBV19	TRBJ1-5	TRBD1	NA	TGTGCCAGTAGTATTCTCGGCGGACAGGGGGGGCAGCCCCAGCATTTT	CASSILGGQGGQPQHF
TRBV28	TRBJ2-7	TRBD1	once	TGTGCCAGCAGTATGGACAGGCGTCCCTACGAGCAGTACTTC	CASSMDRRPYEQYF
TRBV4-3	TRBJ1-6	NA	NA	TGCGCCAGCAGCCAAGGAAGGCTTAGGAATTCACCCCTCCACTTT	CASSQGRLRNSPLHF
TRBV19	TRBJ2-1	NA	NA	TGTGCCAGTAGTGGCCAGGTACCCCCCTGGCAATACAATGAGCAGTTCTTC	CASSGQVPPWQYNEQFF
TRBV24-1	TRBJ2-1	TRBD2	NA	TGTGCCACCAGTGATTTGAGCGGGGATCGGAAGTATGAGCAGTTCTTC	CATSDLSGDRKYEQFF
TRBV9	TRBJ1-1	NA	NA	TGTGCCAGCAGCGTAGCTCTGAACACTGAAGCTTTCTTT	CASSVALNTEAFF